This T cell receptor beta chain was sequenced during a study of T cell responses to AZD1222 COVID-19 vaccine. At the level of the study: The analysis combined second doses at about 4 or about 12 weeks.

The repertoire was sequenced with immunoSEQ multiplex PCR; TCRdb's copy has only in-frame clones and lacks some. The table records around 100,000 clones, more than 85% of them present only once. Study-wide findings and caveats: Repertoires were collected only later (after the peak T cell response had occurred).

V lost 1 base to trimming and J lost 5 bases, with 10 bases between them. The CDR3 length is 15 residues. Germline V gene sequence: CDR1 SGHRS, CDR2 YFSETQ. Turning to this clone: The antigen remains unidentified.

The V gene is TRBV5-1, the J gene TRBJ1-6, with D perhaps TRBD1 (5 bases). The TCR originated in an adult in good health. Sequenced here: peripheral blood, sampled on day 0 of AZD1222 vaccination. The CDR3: CASSLQRDHNSPLHF. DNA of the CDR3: TGCGCCAGCAGCTTGCAAAGGGACCATAATTCACCCCTCCACTTT.